The sequence of this T cell receptor beta chain was determined in a study of T cells in Graves' hyperthyroidism and ophthalmopathy. Study-level results: Model-based prediction identified ophthalmopathy a median roughly 6.1 months prior to its onset. Also found in blood were most expanded thyroid clonotypes above 0.001.

A lack of ophthalmopathy progression within 18 months defined stable Graves' hyperthyroidism. V lost 3 bases and J lost 4, with 12 bases in between. The CDR3 loop spans 14 amino acids. Germline V CDR1 and CDR2: DFQATT, SNEGSKA (reference sequence). RNA transcripts served as the template for amplifying TCR beta CDR3 regions. First-round RT-PCR with HTBI primers amplified the TCR CDR3 region. TCRdb passed the multiplex PCR reads through MiXCR, listing each CDR3 protein once. The sample yields around 430,000 distinct CDR3 sequences, approximately 15% seen once. This clonotype was observed at least ten times. The antigen is unknown.

The V call is TRBV20-1, the J call TRBJ2-2; perhaps TRBD2 as D (7 bases). The sequence was obtained from a woman aged 25 to 39 with Graves' hyperthyroidism. The sample consisted of blood. The CDR3 sequence: CSASSGGGTGELFF. The CDR3, as DNA: TGCAGTGCTAGTTCGGGGGGCGGCACCGGGGAGCTGTTTTTT.